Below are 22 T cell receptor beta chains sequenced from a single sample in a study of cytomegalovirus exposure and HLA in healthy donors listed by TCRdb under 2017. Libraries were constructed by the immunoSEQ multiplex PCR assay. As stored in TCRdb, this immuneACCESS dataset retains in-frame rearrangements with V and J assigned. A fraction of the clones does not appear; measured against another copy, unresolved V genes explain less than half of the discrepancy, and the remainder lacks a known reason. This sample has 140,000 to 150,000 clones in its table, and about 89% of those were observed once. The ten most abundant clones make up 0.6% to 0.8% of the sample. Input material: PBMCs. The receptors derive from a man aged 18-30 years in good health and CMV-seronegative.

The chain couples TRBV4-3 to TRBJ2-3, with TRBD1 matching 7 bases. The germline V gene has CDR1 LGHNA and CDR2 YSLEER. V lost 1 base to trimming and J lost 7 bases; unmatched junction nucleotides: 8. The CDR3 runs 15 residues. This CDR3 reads CASSQVSGGANTQYF. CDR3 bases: TGCGCCAGCAGCCAAGTATCAGGGGGTGCAAATACGCAGTATTTT.

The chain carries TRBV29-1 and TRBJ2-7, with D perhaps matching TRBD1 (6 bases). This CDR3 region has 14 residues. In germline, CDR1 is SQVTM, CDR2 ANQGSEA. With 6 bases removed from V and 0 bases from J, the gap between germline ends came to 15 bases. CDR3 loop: CSVRGHLSSYEQYF. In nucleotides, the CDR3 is TGCAGCGTCCGGGGACACCTTAGCTCCTACGAGCAGTACTTC.

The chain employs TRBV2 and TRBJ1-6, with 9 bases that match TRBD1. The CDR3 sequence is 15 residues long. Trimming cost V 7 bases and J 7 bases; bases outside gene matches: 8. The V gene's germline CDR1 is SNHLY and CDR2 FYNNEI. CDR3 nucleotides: TGTGCCAGCAAGAACAGGGGGCGAGGGAATTCACCCCTCCACTTT. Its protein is CASKNRGRGNSPLHF.

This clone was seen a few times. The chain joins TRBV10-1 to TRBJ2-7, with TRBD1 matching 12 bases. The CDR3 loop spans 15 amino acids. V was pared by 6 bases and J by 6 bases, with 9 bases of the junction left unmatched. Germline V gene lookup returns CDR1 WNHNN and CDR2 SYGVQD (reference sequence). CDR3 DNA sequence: TGCGCCAGCAGCCGGGACAGGGGGCTGCAGGGCGAGCAGTACTTC. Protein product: CASSRDRGLQGEQYF.

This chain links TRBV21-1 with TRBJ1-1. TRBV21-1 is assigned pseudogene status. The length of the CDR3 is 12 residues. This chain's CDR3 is CASSKKESEAFF. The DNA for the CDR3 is TGTGCCAGCAGCAAAAAAGAGTCCGAAGCTTTCTTT.

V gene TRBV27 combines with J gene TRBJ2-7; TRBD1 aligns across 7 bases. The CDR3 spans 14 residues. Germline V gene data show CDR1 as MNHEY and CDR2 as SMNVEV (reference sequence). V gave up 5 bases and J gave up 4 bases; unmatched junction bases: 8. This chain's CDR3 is CASSPRTGPYEQYV. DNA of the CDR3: TGTGCCAGCAGTCCTCGGACAGGACCTTACGAGCAGTACGTC.

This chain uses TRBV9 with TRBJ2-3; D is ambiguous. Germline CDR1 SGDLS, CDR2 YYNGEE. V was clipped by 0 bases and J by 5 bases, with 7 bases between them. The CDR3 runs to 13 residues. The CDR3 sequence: CASSVAGGDTQYF. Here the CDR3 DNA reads TGTGCCAGCAGCGTAGCGGGTGGAGATACGCAGTATTTT.

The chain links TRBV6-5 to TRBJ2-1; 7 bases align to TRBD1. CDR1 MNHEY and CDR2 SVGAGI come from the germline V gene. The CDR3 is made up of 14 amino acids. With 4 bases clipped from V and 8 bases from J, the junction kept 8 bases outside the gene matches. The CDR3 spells CASSSGQVWHEQFF. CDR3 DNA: TGTGCCAGCAGTTCCGGACAGGTATGGCATGAGCAGTTCTTC.

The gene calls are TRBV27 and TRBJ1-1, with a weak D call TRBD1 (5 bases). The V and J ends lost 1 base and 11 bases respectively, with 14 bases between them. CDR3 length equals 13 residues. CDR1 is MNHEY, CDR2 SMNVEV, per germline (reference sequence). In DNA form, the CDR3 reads TGTGCCAGCAGTTTATACCCAGGGCTTGCGGCTTTCTTT. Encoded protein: CASSLYPGLAAFF.

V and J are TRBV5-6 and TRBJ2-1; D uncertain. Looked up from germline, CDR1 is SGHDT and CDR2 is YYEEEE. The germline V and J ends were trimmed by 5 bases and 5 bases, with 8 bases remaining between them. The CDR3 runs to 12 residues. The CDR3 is CASRSLDNEQFF. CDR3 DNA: TGTGCCAGCAGGAGTCTAGACAATGAGCAGTTCTTC.

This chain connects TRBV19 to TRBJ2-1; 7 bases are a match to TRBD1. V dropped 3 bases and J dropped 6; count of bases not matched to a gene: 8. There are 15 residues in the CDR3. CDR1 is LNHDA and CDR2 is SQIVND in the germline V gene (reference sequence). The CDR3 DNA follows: TGTGCCAGTAGTATTAGCAGGGGGAGAATCAATGAGCAGTTCTTC. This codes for CASSISRGRINEQFF. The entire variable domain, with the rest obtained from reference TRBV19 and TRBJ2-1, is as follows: DGGITQSPKYLFRKEGQNVTLSCEQNLNHDAMYWYRQDPGQGLRLIYYSQIVNDFQKGDIAEGYSVSREKKESFPLTVTSAQKNPTAFYLCASSISRGRINEQFFGPGTRLTVL.

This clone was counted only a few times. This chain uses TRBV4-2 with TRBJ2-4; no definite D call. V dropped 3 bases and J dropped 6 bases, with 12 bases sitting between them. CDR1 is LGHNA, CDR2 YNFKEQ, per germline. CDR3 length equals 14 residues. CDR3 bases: TGTGCCAGCAGCCAGGAGCTAAGTTCAAACATTCAGTACTTC. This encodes CASSQELSSNIQYF.

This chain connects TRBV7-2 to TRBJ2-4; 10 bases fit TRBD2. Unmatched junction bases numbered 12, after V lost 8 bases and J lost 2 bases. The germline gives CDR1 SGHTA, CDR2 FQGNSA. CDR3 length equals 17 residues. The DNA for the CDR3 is TGTGCCAGCGGTCCTAGCGGGAGCGGGAGGTCCAAAAACATTCAGTACTTC. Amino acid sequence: CASGPSGSGRSKNIQYF.

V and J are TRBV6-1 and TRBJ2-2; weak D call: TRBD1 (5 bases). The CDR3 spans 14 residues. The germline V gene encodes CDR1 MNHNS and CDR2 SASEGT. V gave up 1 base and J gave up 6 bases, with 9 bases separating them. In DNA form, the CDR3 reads TGTGCCAGCAGTGAAGGGGGCGCCCCCGGGGAGCTGTTTTTT. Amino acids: CASSEGGAPGELFF.

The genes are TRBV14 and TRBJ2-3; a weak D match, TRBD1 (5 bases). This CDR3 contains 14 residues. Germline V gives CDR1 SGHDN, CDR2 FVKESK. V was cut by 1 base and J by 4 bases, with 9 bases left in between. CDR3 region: CASSQGGRADTQYF. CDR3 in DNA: TGTGCCAGCAGCCAAGGGGGCAGAGCAGATACGCAGTATTTT.

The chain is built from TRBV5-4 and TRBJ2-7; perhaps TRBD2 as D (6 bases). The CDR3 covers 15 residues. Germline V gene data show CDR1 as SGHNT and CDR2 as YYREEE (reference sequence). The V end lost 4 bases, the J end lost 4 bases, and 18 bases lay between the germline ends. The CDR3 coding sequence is TGTGCCAGCAGCGGGGGGTCGGGCGGAAGTTACGAGCAGTACTTC. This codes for CASSGGSGGSYEQYF.

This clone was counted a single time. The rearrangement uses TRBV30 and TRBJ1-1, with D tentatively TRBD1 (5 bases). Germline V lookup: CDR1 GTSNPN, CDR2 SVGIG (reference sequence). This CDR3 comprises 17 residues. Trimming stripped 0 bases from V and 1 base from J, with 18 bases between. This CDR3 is CAWSVGWGRGANTEAFF. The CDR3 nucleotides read TGTGCCTGGAGTGTAGGCTGGGGCCGCGGGGCGAACACTGAAGCTTTCTTT.

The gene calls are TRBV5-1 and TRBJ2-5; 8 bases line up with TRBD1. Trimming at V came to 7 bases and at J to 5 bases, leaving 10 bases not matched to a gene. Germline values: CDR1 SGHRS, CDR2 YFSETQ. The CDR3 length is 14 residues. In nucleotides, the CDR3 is TGCGCCAGCCGACAGGGGACCATCGGGGAGACCCAGTACTTC. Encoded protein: CASRQGTIGETQYF.

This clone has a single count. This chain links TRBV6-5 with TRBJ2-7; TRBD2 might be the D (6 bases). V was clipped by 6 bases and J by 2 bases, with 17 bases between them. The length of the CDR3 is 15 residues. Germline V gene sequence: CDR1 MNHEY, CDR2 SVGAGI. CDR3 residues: CASSPGLDGPYEQYV. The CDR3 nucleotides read TGTGCCAGCAGCCCGGGACTGGACGGCCCCTACGAGCAGTACGTC.

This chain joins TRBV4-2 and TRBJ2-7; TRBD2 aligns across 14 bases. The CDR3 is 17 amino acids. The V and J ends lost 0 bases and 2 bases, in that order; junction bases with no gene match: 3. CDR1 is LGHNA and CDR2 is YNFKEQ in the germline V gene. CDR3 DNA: TGTGCCAGCAGCCAAGAGGGGACTAGCGGGGGACCCTACGAGCAGTACTTC. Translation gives CASSQEGTSGGPYEQYF.

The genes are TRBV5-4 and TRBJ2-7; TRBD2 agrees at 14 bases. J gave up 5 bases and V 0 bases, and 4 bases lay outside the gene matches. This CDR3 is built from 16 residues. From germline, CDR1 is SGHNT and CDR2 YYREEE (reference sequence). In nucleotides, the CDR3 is TGTGCCAGCAGCTTGGCCGGGACTAGCGGGGGCAACGAGCAGTACTTC. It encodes CASSLAGTSGGNEQYF. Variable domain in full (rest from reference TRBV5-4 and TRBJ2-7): ETGVTQSPTHLIKTRGQQVTLRCSSQSGHNTVSWYQQALGQGPQFIFQYYREEENGRGNFPPRFSGLQFPNYSSELNVNALELDDSALYLCASSLAGTSGGNEQYFGPGTRLTVT.

CDR3 in DNA: TGTGCCAGCAGTGTTGGGGGAGGGTCAGGGGATACGCAGTATTTT. Its translation is CASSVGGGSGDTQYF. The J gene is TRBJ2-3, the V gene TRBV25-1, with 7 bases fitting TRBD2. This CDR3 has 15 residues. Germline V gives CDR1 MGHDK, CDR2 SYGVNS. The V and J ends lost 4 bases and 6 bases, in that order; junction bases with no gene match: 10.